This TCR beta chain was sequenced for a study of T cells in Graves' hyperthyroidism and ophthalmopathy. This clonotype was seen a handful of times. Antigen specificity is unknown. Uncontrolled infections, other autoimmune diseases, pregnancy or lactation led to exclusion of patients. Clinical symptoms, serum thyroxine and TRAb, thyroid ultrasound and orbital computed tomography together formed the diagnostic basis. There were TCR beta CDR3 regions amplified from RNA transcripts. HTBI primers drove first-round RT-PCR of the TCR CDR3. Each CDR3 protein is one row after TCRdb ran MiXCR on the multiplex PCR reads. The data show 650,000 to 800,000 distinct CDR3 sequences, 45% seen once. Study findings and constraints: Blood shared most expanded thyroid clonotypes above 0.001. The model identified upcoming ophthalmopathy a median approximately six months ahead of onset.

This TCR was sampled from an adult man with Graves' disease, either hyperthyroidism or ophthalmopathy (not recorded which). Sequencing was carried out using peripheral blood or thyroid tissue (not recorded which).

CDR3 loop: CASSPGQGATNEKLFF. CDR3 DNA sequence: TGTGCCAGCAGCCCGGGACAGGGGGCAACTAATGAAAAACTGTTTTTT. This chain links TRBV9 with TRBJ1-4; TRBD1 agrees at 11 bases. J gave up 0 bases and V 4 bases, and 2 bases lay outside the gene matches. Germline CDR1 is SGDLS and CDR2 is YYNGEE. The CDR3 contains 16 residues.